This T cell receptor beta chain came from a study of T-cell memory formation after mild COVID-19. Per germline, CDR1 MNHEY and CDR2 SVGAGI. Trimming removed 6 bases at V and 1 base at J, with 13 bases between. The CDR3 loop spans 16 amino acids. cDNA libraries for TCR alpha and TCR beta, carrying sample barcodes and UMIs, came from 5'RACE with constant-segment primers. TCRdb itself ran the 5' RACE reads through MiXCR, one entry per CDR3 protein. This table holds 390,000 or so distinct CDR3 sequences, about 17% found once. Sequenced sample: PBMCs or a T cell subset sorted from them (not recorded which). The chain uses TRBV6-5 and TRBJ2-6; a weak D match, TRBD2 (5 bases). This receptor was obtained from a man younger than 35 who had mild COVID-19 (a few samples of this study predate the infection). Cell type and time point are not known. In DNA, the CDR3 is TGTGCCAGCAGCACTTTGGGAGCGTCTGGGGCCAACGTCCTGACTTTC. As protein: CASSTLGASGANVLTF.